Listed below are T cell receptor beta chains from one sample, sequenced in a study of T cell responses to AZD1222 COVID-19 vaccine. Libraries were prepared by immunoSEQ multiplex PCR; TCRdb keeps only in-frame clonotypes and omits some of them. The table includes approximately 120,000 clones, 80% to 90% detected once. Material: peripheral blood, obtained 28 days after the second AZD1222 dose. Source of these receptors: an adult who received the AZD1222 COVID-19 vaccine. Both conserved end residues are part of each CDR3. A D gene is named only where the DNA matches it firmly. Clone size, where shown, is once, few, many, or a class for clones that have expanded.

TRBJ2-7 | - | - | TRBV30 | TGTGCCTGGAGTGTTGGGCAAGACGAGCAGTACTTC | CAWSVGQDEQYF
TRBJ1-2 | - | - | TRBV6-5 | TGTGCCAGCGGGGCTGTAGCTAACTATGGCTACACCTTC | CASGAVANYGYTF
TRBJ1-1 | - | - | TRBV18 | TGTGCCAGCTCACCCGCAGGGTGGCCCACTGAAGCTTTCTTT | CASSPAGWPTEAFF
TRBJ2-1 | - | - | TRBV2 | TGTGCCAGCAGTGACCCGGGCTGGAAGGGGGGGAATGAGCAGTTCTTC | CASSDPGWKGGNEQFF
TRBJ1-1 | - | once | TRBV6-5 | TGTGCCAGCAGGGCTCCGGGCGTCCGCACTGAAGCTTTCTTT | CASRAPGVRTEAFF
TRBJ2-1 | TRBD2 | - | TRBV2 | TGTGCCAGCAGCGACCTCCGCGGTAGCGGGAGCAATGAGCAGTTCTTC | CASSDLRGSGSNEQFF
TRBJ2-1 | - | - | TRBV6-5 | TGTGCCAGCAGTTACCGGAGGCAGGAGTTCTTC | CASSYRRQEFF
TRBJ1-6 | TRBD1 | - | TRBV10-3 | TGTGCCATCAGTGACAGGGGGAGTGATTCACCCCTCCACTTT | CAISDRGSDSPLHF
TRBJ1-1 | - | - | TRBV4-3 | TGCGCCAGCAGCCAAGATAGGATGGGGACTGAAGCTTTCTTT | CASSQDRMGTEAFF
TRBJ2-5 | TRBD2 | few | TRBV27 | TGTGCCAGCAGTTTTATTGGCGCGGGAGGGCCCGGAGAAGAGACCCAGTACTTC | CASSFIGAGGPGEETQYF
TRBJ2-5 | - | - | TRBV5-8 | TGTGCCAGCAGCCTTACAGGGAGGGAGACCCAGTACTTC | CASSLTGRETQYF
TRBJ1-6 | TRBD1 | - | TRBV23-1 | TGCGCCAGCAGTCAATCTTACGGGACAGGGCGGACACCCCTCCACTTT | CASSQSYGTGRTPLHF
TRBJ2-3 | - | - | TRBV6-5 | TGTGCCAGCAGCTACACGGGACCCCTCACAGATACGCAGTATTTT | CASSYTGPLTDTQYF
TRBJ2-7 | TRBD1 | - | TRBV11-2 | TGTGCCAGCAGCGGGGGACAGGGGCTTCGGGAGCAGTACTTC | CASSGGQGLREQYF
TRBJ1-3 | - | - | TRBV30 | TGTGCCTGGAGTGCTAGAGCTGGAAACACCATATATTTT | CAWSARAGNTIYF
TRBJ2-7 | - | - | TRBV6-5 | TGTGCCAGCAGCACAGGCTACGAGCAGTACTTC | CASSTGYEQYF
TRBJ1-2 | TRBD1 | - | TRBV7-2 | TGTGCCAGCAGCTTCGGACAGGGCTTAGGCTACACCTTC | CASSFGQGLGYTF
TRBJ1-2 | - | - | TRBV2 | TGTGCCAGCAGTGAAAGGGTCGGGAACTATGGCTACACCTTC | CASSERVGNYGYTF
TRBJ1-6 | TRBD1 | - | TRBV4-1 | TGCGCCAGCAGCCAAGCAGGGGGCGGTTCACCCCTCCACTTT | CASSQAGGGSPLHF
TRBJ1-1 | - | - | TRBV18 | TGTGCCAGCTCACCCTCGGGGAGGAACACTGAAGCTTTCTTT | CASSPSGRNTEAFF
TRBJ2-1 | - | few | TRBV12-3/TRBV12-4 | TGTGCCAGCAGACGGACGGACAATGAGCAGTTCTTC | CASRRTDNEQFF
TRBJ2-1 | - | - | TRBV7-9 | TGTGCCAGCACCTCGACGCTCGGGGACTATGAGCAGTTCTTC | CASTSTLGDYEQFF
TRBJ1-2 | - | once | TRBV6-4 | TGTGCCAGCAGTGACAGGGAATATGGCTACACCTTC | CASSDREYGYTF
TRBJ2-3 | TRBD2 | - | TRBV7-7 | TGTGCTAGCAGCCAAGACGGGGGGGCGGGAGATACGCAGTATTTT | CASSQDGGAGDTQYF
TRBJ1-1 | - | - | TRBV13 | TGTGCCAGCAGCTTAGTCGGGGGGACTGAAGCTTTCTTT | CASSLVGGTEAFF
TRBJ1-5 | TRBD1 | - | TRBV4-2 | TGTGCCAGCAGCCAAGAGACAGGGGGGAATCAGCCCCAGCATTTT | CASSQETGGNQPQHF
TRBJ2-3 | TRBD1 | - | TRBV6-5 | TGTGCCAGCAGTAAACAGGGGGCGCAAGATACGCAGTATTTT | CASSKQGAQDTQYF
TRBJ1-3 | TRBD1 | once | TRBV6-5 | TGTGCCAGCAGCTCCTGGGACAGGGGTGACACCATATATTTT | CASSSWDRGDTIYF
TRBJ2-5 | - | - | TRBV21-1 | TGTGCCAGCACGCCCGTCGCGTGGACTAGGGAGACCCAGTACTTC | CASTPVAWTRETQYF
TRBJ2-7 | TRBD2 | - | TRBV4-1 | TGCGCCAGCCCCGGGACTAGCGGGAGAAGGGGAAGCTCCTACGAGCAGTACTTC | CASPGTSGRRGSSYEQYF
TRBJ1-5 | - | - | TRBV4-2 | TGTGCCAGCAGCCAATCCCAACGGGGACACGAGAGGGGTCAGCCCCAGCATTTT | CASSQSQRGHERGQPQHF
TRBJ1-5 | - | - | TRBV7-2 | TGTGCCAGCAGTTTTTCAAGGGGCAATCAGCCCCAGCATTTT | CASSFSRGNQPQHF
TRBJ1-3 | TRBD1 | once | TRBV18 | TGTGCCAGCTCTCGCGACAGGGGTGGAAACACCATATATTTT | CASSRDRGGNTIYF
TRBJ1-2 | - | few | TRBV19 | TGTGCCAGTAGTATTCCCGGACAGAACTATGGCTACACCTTC | CASSIPGQNYGYTF
TRBJ2-5 | TRBD2 | - | TRBV25-1 | TGTGCCAGCAGTGAAGGGAGGGCCCTCTTTCAGGAGACCCAGTACTTC | CASSEGRALFQETQYF
TRBJ2-3 | TRBD2 | - | TRBV9 | TGTGCCAGCAGCGCGGGGACTAGCGGGGAAACAGATACGCAGTATTTT | CASSAGTSGETDTQYF
TRBJ1-5 | - | - | TRBV2 | TGTGCCAGCAGTGGCCAGTCAAATCAGCCCCAGCATTTT | CASSGQSNQPQHF
TRBJ1-6 | - | - | TRBV7-2 | TGTGCCAGCAGCTTAGTGGCGTGGTCGGGTAATTCACCCCTCCACTTT | CASSLVAWSGNSPLHF
TRBJ2-1 | TRBD2 | - | TRBV4-1 | TGCGCCAGCAGCCAAGAAGTCGAATCGACTAGCGGCCAGCGGGGGCAGTTCTTC | CASSQEVESTSGQRGQFF
TRBJ1-5 | - | - | TRBV6-6 | TGTGCCAGCAGTTACAGTCTCCAGAATCAGCCCCAGCATTTT | CASSYSLQNQPQHF
TRBJ1-3 | TRBD1 | - | TRBV13 | TGTGCCAGCAGCATGGACAGGAGCTCTGGAAACACCATATATTTT | CASSMDRSSGNTIYF
TRBJ1-1 | - | - | TRBV10-3 | TGTGCCATCAGTGAGTCGGGAGGGGACGCAACTGAAGCTTTCTTT | CAISESGGDATEAFF
TRBJ1-1 | TRBD1 | - | TRBV6-4 | TGTGCCAGCAGCAATCGGACAGGGACCTTTATAGGCACTGAAGCTTTCTTT | CASSNRTGTFIGTEAFF
TRBJ1-3 | - | - | TRBV3-1/TRBV3-2 | TGTGCCAGCAGCCAAGAGGGAGCTGGAAACACCATATATTTT | CASSQEGAGNTIYF
TRBJ2-5 | - | - | TRBV2 | TGTGCCAGCAGTCTGACTGAGGAGACCCAGTACTTC | CASSLTEETQYF
TRBJ1-2 | TRBD1 | - | TRBV27 | TGTGCCAGCAGTCCCTGGACAGGCCCACTACACTATGGCTACACCTTC | CASSPWTGPLHYGYTF
TRBJ2-7 | TRBD1 | - | TRBV10-3 | TGTGCCATCAGCGAGAGGGGGACAGGGTTAAACGAGCAGTACTTC | CAISERGTGLNEQYF
TRBJ2-2 | TRBD2 | - | TRBV30 | TGTGCCTGGAGCCCGTTTGGTAGCGGGGTCCCCGGGGAGCTGTTTTTT | CAWSPFGSGVPGELFF
TRBJ1-6 | TRBD1 | - | TRBV4-1 | TGCGCCAGCAGCCAAGACCCCGGGACAGGGGTCAGCTCCTATAATTCACCCCTCCACTTT | CASSQDPGTGVSSYNSPLHF
TRBJ1-4 | TRBD1 | few | TRBV10-1 | TGCGCCAGCAGTTTGGCAGGGGGTGAAAAACTGTTTTTT | CASSLAGGEKLFF
TRBJ2-1 | - | - | TRBV7-9 | TGTGCCAGCAGCTTATCGGACTCGTACAATGAGCAGTTCTTC | CASSLSDSYNEQFF
TRBJ2-7 | - | - | TRBV30 | TGTGCCTGGAGTGTAGGGCAGCGCCTCAACGAGCAGTACTTC | CAWSVGQRLNEQYF
TRBJ2-7 | - | - | TRBV12-5 | TGTGCTAGTGGTTTGGTTAGCAGCTACGAGCAGTACTTC | CASGLVSSYEQYF
TRBJ1-2 | - | - | TRBV25-1 | TGTGCCAGCAGTCCCACCTATCACTATGGCTACACCTTC | CASSPTYHYGYTF
TRBJ2-7 | - | - | TRBV6-6 | TGTGCCAGCAGCCTCCCAGGGGGAGGAGAGCAGTACTTC | CASSLPGGGEQYF
TRBJ1-2 | TRBD1 | once | TRBV12-3/TRBV12-4 | TGTGCCAGCAGTTGGGACAGATTCGGAGGCTACACCTTC | CASSWDRFGGYTF
TRBJ1-3 | - | once | TRBV29-1 | TGCAGCGTGGGGTTCAGTGGAAACACCATATATTTT | CSVGFSGNTIYF
TRBJ2-7 | - | - | TRBV5-6 | TGTGCCAGCAGCCATAACTACGAGCAGTACTTC | CASSHNYEQYF